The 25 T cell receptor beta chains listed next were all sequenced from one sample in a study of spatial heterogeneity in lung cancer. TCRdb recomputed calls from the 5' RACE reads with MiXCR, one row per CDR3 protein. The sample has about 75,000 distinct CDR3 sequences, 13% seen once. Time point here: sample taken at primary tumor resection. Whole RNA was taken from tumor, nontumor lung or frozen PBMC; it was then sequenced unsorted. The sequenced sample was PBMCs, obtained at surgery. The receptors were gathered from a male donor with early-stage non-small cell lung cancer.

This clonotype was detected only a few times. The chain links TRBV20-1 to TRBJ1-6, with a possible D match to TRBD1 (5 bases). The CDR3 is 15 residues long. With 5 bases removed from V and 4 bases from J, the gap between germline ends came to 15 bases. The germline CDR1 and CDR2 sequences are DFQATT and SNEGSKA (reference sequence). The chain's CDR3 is CSAGSQGDYNSPLHF. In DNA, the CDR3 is TGCAGTGCTGGCTCACAAGGGGATTATAATTCACCCCTCCACTTT.

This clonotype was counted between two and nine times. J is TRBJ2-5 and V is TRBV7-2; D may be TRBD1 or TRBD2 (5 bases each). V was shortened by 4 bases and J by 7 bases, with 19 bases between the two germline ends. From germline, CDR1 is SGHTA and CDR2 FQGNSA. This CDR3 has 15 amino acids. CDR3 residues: CASSSRTGQERTQYF. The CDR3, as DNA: TGTGCCAGCAGCTCAAGAACGGGGCAAGAGCGGACCCAGTACTTC.

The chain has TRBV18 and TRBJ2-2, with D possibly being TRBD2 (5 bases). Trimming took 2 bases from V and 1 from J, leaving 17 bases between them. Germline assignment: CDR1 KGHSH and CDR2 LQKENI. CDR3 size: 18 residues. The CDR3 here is CASSPKTARELNTGELFF. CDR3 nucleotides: TGTGCCAGCTCACCAAAAACCGCGAGGGAACTGAACACCGGGGAGCTGTTTTTT.

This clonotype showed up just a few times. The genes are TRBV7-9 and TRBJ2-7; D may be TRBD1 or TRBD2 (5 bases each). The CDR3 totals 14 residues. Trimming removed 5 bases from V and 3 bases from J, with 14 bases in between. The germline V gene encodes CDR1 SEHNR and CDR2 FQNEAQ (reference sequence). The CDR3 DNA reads TGTGCCAGCAGCCGAGGGACGAGGGACTACGAGCAGTACTTC. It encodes CASSRGTRDYEQYF.

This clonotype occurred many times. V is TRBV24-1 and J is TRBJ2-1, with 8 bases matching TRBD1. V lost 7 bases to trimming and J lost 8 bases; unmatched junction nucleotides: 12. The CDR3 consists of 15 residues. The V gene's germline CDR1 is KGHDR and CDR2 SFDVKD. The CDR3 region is CATSYGQGAGDEQFF. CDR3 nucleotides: TGTGCCACCAGCTACGGGCAGGGGGCAGGAGATGAGCAGTTCTTC.

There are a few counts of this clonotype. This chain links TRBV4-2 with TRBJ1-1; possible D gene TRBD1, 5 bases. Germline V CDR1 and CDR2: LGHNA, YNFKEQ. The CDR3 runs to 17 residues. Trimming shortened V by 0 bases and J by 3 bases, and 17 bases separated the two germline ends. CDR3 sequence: CASSQDIRSRADTEAFF. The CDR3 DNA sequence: TGTGCCAGCAGCCAAGATATAAGGAGCAGGGCAGACACTGAAGCTTTCTTT.

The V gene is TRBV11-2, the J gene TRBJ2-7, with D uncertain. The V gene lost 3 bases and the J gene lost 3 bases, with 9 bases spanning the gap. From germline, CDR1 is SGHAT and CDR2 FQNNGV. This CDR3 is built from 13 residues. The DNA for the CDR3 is TGTGCCAGCAGCTTCAATTCCCTCTACGAGCAGTACTTC. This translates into CASSFNSLYEQYF.

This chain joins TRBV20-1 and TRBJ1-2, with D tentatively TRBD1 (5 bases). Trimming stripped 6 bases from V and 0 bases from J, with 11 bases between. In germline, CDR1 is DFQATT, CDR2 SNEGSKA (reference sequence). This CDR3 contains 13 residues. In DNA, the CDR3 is TGCAGTGCCGGGACGCCAGCTAACTATGGCTACACCTTC. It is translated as CSAGTPANYGYTF.

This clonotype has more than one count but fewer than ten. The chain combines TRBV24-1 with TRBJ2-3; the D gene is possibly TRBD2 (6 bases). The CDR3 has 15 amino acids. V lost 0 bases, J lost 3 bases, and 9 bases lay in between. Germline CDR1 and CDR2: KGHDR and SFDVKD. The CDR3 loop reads CATSDLPAGTDTQYF. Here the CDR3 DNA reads TGTGCCACCAGTGATTTGCCCGCGGGGACAGATACGCAGTATTTT.

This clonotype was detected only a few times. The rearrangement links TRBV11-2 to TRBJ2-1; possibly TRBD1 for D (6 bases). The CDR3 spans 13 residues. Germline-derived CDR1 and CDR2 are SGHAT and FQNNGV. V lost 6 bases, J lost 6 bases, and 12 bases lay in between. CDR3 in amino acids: CASSSLRGNEQFF. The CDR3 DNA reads TGTGCCAGCAGTTCCCTCAGGGGCAATGAGCAGTTCTTC. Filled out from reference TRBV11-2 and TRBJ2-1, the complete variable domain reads EAGVAQSPRYKIIEKRQSVAFWCNPISGHATLYWYQQILGQGPKLLIQFQNNGVVDDSQLPKDRFSAERLKGVDSTLKIQPAKLEDSAVYLCASSSLRGNEQFFGPGTRLTVL.

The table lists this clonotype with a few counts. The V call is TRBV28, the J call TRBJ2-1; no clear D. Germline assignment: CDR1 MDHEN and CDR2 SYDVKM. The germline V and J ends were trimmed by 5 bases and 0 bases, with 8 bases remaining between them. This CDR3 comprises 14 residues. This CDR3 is CASSGPSSYNEQFF. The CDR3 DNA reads TGTGCCAGCAGTGGGCCTAGCTCCTACAATGAGCAGTTCTTC.

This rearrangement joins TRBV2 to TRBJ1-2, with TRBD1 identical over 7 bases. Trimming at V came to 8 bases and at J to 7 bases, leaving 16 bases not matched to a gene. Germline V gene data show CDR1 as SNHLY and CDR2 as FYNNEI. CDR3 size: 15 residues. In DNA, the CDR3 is TGTGCCAGCCCAATCAGGGGGGCGCTATCGCTTGGCTACACCTTC. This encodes CASPIRGALSLGYTF.

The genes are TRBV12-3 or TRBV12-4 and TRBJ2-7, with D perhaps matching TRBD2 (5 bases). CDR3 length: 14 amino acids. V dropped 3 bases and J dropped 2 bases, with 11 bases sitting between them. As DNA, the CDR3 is TGTGCCAGCAGTTTCAACGGGGTCCCCTACGAGCAGTACTTC. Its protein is CASSFNGVPYEQYF.

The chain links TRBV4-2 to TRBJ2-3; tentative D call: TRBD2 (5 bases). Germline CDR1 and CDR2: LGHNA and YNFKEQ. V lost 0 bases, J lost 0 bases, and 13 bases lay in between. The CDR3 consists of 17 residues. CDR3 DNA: TGTGCCAGCAGCCAAGATTGGGCTAGCTATAGCACAGATACGCAGTATTTT. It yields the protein CASSQDWASYSTDTQYF.

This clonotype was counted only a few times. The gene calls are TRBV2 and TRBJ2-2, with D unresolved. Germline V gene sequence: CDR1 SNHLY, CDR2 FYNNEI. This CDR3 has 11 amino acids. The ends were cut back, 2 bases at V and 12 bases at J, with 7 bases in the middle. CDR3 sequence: CASSESGQLFF. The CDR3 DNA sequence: TGTGCCAGCAGTGAATCTGGCCAGCTGTTTTTT.

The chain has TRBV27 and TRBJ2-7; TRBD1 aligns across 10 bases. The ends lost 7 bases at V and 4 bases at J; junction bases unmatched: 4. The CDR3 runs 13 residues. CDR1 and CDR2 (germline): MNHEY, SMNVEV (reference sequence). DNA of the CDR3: TGTGCCAGCACCGGACAGGGGGTATACGAGCAGTACTTC. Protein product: CASTGQGVYEQYF.

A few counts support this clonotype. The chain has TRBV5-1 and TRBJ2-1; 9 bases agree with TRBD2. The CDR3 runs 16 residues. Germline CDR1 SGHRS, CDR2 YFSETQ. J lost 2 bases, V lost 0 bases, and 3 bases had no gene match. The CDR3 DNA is TGCGCCAGCAGCTTGGTGCCTAGCGGGGCCTACAATGAGCAGTTCTTC. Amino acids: CASSLVPSGAYNEQFF.

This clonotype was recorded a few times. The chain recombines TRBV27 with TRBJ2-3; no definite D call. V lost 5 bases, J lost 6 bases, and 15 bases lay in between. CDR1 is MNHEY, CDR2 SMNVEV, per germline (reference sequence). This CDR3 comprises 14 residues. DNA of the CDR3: TGTGCCAGCAGTCCAGGTACCCTGGGGGATACGCAGTATTTT. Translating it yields CASSPGTLGDTQYF.

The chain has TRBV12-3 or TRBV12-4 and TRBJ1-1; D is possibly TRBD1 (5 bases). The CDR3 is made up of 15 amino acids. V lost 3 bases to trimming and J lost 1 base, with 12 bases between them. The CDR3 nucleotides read TGTGCCAGCAGTTTGACGACGGGGACGAACACTGAAGCTTTCTTT. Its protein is CASSLTTGTNTEAFF.

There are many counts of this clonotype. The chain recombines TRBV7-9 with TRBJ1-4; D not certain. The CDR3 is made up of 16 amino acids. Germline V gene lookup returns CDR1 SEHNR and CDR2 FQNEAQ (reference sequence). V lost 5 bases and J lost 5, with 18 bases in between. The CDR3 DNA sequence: TGTGCCAGCAGCCGCGGGCCCGGGCTTCCAAATGAAAAACTGTTTTTT. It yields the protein CASSRGPGLPNEKLFF.

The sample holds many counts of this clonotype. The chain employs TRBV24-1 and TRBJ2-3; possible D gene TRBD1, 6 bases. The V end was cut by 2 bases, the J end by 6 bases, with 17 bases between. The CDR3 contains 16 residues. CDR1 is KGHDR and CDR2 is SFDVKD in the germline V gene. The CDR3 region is CATSDSAGARFDTQYF. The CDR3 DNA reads TGTGCCACCAGTGATTCGGCAGGGGCCAGGTTTGATACGCAGTATTTT.

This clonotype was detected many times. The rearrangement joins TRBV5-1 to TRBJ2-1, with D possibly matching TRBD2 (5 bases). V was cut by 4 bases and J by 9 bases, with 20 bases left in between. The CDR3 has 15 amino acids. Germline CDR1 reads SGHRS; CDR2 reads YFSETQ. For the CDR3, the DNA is TGCGCCAGCAGCAGAAGCCGATCACTAGTAGGTGAGCAGTTCTTC. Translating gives CASSRSRSLVGEQFF.

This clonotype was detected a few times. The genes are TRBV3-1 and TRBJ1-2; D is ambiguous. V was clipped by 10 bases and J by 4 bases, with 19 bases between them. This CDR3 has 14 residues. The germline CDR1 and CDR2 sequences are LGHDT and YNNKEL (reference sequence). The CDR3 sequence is CATSSERTFYGYTF. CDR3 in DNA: TGTGCCACCTCCAGCGAGAGGACTTTCTATGGCTACACCTTC.

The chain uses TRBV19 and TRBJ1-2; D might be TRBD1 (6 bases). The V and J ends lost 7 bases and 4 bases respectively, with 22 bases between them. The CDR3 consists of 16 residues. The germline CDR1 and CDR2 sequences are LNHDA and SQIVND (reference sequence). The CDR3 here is CASTPGHGTPIYGYTF. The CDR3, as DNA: TGTGCCAGTACCCCGGGTCACGGGACACCCATCTATGGCTACACCTTC.

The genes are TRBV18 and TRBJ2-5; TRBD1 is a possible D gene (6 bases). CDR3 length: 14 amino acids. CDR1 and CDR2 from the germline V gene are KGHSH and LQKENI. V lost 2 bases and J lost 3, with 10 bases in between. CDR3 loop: CASSPSTGEETQYF. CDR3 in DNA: TGTGCCAGCTCACCATCGACAGGAGAAGAGACCCAGTACTTC.